The TCR beta chain under discussion was sequenced for a study of cytomegalovirus exposure and HLA in healthy donors. Study results and caveats: A later examination showed that TCR association rates differed by HLA locus, with DRB1 most and HLA-C fewest.

Germline assignment: CDR1 MNHNY and CDR2 SVGAGI (reference sequence). V lost 0 bases and J lost 5; bases outside the gene matches: 4. This CDR3 comprises 14 residues. In the PCR, 60 Vbeta and 13 Jbeta primers were used. Assay: immunoSEQ multiplex PCR; the TCRdb copy retains only in-frame clones and omits some. This sample yields under 200,000 clones, of which about 59% are seen a single time; 2.5% to 3% belongs to the top ten. This clone turned up a few times. Its specificity is not known. The chain has TRBV6-6 and TRBJ2-7, with 7 bases identical to TRBD1. Sequencing was done on a sample of PBMCs. The receptor's source is a man between 40 and 49 years old in good health and CMV-seronegative. Written as DNA, the CDR3 is TGTGCCAGCAGTTACTCGCAAGGGGGCCACGAGCAGTACTTC. Its protein product is CASSYSQGGHEQYF.